This T cell receptor beta chain was sequenced for a study of spatial heterogeneity in lung cancer. Looking at the study overall: Detection consistently captured more beta-chain sequences than alpha-chain sequences. There were, on average, more than 8.5 raw-read appearances for each unique TCR and UMI combination.

This clonotype was seen at least ten times. Time point noted: sample taken at primary tumor resection. Tumor, nontumor lung or frozen PBMC supplied whole RNA, sequenced without sorting. The donor population consisted of approximately 79 patients with untreated, early-stage non-small cell lung cancer. The study tagged each TCR cDNA molecule with a unique molecular identifier. In TCRdb, the 5' RACE reads were re-called with MiXCR into one record per CDR3 protein. The table lists around 60,000 distinct CDR3 sequences, about 8% of them singletons, with more than 12% in the top ten. The source material was PBMCs, sampled at surgery. The TCR sequence derives from a female donor with early-stage non-small cell lung cancer.

The CDR3 spells CASNGQGGSYEQYV. The CDR3 nucleotides are TGTGCCAGCAACGGACAGGGGGGTTCCTACGAGCAGTACGTC. The genes are TRBV5-5 and TRBJ2-7; 10 nucleotides agree with TRBD1. In germline, CDR1 is SGHKS, CDR2 YYEKEE (reference sequence). This CDR3 spans 14 amino acids. V trimming: 6 bases; J trimming: 1 base; junction bases outside the gene matches: 4.